This T cell receptor (beta chain) was profiled in a study of shared clonotypes between healthy human individuals. Repertoires were generated with immunoSEQ multiplex PCR, while TCRdb's copy carries only in-frame clones and drops some. The data show roughly 490,000 clones, with 75% to 85% seen just once and 10% to 15% held by the top ten. What was sequenced was PBMCs. This TCR was recovered from a woman aged 40 to 50 in good health. Some clones in this sample may be carry-over from other donors' samples.

CDR3 DNA sequence: TGTGCCATCAGTGCAGGACAGGCCAACACAGATACGCAGTATTTT. Translation gives CAISAGQANTDTQYF. V usage is TRBV10-3 and J usage is TRBJ2-3, with 7 bases that match TRBD1. Germline CDR1 and CDR2: ENHRY and SYGVKD. Trimming removed 4 bases from V and 2 bases from J; junction bases left unmatched: 6. There are 15 residues in the CDR3.